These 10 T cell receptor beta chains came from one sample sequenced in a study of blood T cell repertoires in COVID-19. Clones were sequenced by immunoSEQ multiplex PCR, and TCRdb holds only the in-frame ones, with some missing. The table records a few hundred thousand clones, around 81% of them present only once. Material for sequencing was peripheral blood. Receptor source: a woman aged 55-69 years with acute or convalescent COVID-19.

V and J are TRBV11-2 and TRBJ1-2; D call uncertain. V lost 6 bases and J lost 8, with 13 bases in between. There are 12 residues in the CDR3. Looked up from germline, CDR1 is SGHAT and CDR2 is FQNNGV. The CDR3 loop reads CASRPFGGGYTF. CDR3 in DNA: TGTGCCAGCAGGCCTTTCGGCGGCGGCTACACCTTC.

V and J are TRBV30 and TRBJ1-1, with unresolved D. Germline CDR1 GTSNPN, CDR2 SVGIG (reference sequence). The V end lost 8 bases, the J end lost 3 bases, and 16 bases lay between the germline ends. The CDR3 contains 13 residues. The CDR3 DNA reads TGTGCCGGTACCTATACCCGGGACACTGAAGCTTTCTTT. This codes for CAGTYTRDTEAFF.

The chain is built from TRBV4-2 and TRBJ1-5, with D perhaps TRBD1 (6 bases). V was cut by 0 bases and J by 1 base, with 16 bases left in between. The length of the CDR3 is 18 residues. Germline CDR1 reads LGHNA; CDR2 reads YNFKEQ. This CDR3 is CASSQEGAYRGSNQPQHF. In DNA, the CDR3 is TGTGCCAGCAGCCAAGAGGGGGCATACAGAGGAAGCAATCAGCCCCAGCATTTT.

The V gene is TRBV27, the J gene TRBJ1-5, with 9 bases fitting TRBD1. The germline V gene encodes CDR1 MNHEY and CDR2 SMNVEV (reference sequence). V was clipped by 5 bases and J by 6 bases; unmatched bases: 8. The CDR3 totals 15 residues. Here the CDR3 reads CASSAIPGQGQPQHF. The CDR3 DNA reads TGTGCCAGCAGTGCAATACCGGGACAGGGTCAGCCCCAGCATTTT.

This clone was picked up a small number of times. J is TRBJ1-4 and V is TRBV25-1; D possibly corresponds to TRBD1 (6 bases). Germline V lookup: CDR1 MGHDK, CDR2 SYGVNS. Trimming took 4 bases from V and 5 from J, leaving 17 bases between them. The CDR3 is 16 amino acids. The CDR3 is CASSGALGTRNEKLFF. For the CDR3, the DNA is TGTGCCAGCAGTGGGGCGCTCGGGACAAGGAATGAAAAACTGTTTTTT.

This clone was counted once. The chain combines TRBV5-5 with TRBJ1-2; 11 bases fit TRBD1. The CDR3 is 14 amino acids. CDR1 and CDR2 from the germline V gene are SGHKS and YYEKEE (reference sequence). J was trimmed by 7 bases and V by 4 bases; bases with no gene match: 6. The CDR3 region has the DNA TGTGCCAGCAGCGCTCGGACAGGGGGCTTTGGCTACACCTTC. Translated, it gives CASSARTGGFGYTF. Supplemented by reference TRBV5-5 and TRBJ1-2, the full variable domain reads DAGVTQSPTHLIKTRGQQVTLRCSPISGHKSVSWYQQVLGQGPQFIFQYYEKEERGRGNFPDRFSARQFPNYSSELNVNALLLGDSALYLCASSARTGGFGYTFGSGTRLTVV.

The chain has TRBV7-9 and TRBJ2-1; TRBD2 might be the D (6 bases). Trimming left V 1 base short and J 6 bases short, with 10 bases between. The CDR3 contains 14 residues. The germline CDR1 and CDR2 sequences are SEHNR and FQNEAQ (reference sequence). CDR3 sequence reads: CASSLEGLPNEQFF. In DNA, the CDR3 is TGTGCCAGCAGCTTAGAGGGACTGCCCAATGAGCAGTTCTTC.

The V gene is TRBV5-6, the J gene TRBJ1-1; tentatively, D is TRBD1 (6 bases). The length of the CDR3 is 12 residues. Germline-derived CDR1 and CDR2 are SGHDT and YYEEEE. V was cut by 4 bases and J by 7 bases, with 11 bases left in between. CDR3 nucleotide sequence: TGTGCCAGCAGCGTCAGGGGTATTGAAGCTTTCTTT. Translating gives CASSVRGIEAFF.

CDR3 DNA sequence: TGTGCCCTGACCGCCCAGGGACAGGGGTTTTACCCCCAGCATTTT. Protein: CALTAQGQGFYPQHF. The chain carries TRBV30 and TRBJ1-5; 10 bases are a match to TRBD1. V shed 8 bases and J 10 bases; nucleotides not matched to a gene: 17. Germline-derived CDR1 and CDR2 are GTSNPN and SVGIG (reference sequence). CDR3 length: 15 amino acids.

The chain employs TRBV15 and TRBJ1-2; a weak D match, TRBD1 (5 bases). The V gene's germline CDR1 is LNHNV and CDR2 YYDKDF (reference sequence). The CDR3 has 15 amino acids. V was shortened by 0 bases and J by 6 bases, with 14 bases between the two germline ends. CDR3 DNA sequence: TGTGCCACCAGCAGAGAGGGGAAGGGAGGGGATGGCTACACCTTC. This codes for CATSREGKGGDGYTF.